This passage covers 27 T cell receptor beta chains from one sample sequenced in a study of a mutant IDH1 vaccine in newly diagnosed glioma. These receptors have no identified antigens. Specified time point: week 47, end of study. Each dose delivered 300 ug of mutant IDH1 20-mer peptide subcutaneously with imiquimod. Data came from immunoSEQ multiplex PCR; TCRdb stores just in-frame clones and leaves some out. The sample gives 30,000 to 40,000 clones, around nine tenths of which show up once; around 12% is in the top ten. Sequencing was performed on PBMCs, taken from a glioma patient whose treatment included an IDH1 peptide vaccine. These receptors were collected from a woman aged 25 to 39 with glioma.

The chain couples TRBV27 to TRBJ1-6, with D uncertain. The germline gives CDR1 MNHEY, CDR2 SMNVEV (reference sequence). This CDR3 is 14 amino acids long. With 6 bases removed from V and 9 bases from J, the gap between germline ends came to 15 bases. The CDR3 sequence: CASRVDETFSPLHF. CDR3 bases: TGTGCCAGCAGGGTAGACGAGACCTTTTCACCCCTCCACTTT.

J is TRBJ2-7 and V is TRBV6-5, with 7 bases aligning to TRBD1. The length of the CDR3 is 15 residues. Germline CDR1 is MNHEY and CDR2 is SVGAGI. V lost 2 bases, J lost 1 base, and 5 bases stayed unmatched. Written as DNA, the CDR3 is TGTGCCAGCAGTTACAAACAGGGGAAATCCTACGAGCAGTACTTC. Translated: CASSYKQGKSYEQYF.

V gene TRBV6-5 combines with J gene TRBJ1-1; perhaps TRBD1 as D (6 bases). The CDR3 length is 14 residues. Between the trimmed V and J ends, which lost 7 bases and 2 bases, there was a span of 14 bases. Germline CDR1 MNHEY, CDR2 SVGAGI. CDR3 sequence: CASTTGQLNTEAFF. CDR3 nucleotides: TGTGCCAGCACGACAGGACAGCTAAACACTGAAGCTTTCTTT.

The chain uses TRBV5-1 and TRBJ2-7; D may be TRBD1 or TRBD2 (5 bases each). This CDR3 contains 11 residues. The V end lost 5 bases, the J end lost 6 bases, and 9 bases lay between the germline ends. The germline V gene has CDR1 SGHRS and CDR2 YFSETQ. The CDR3 DNA sequence: TGCGCCAGCAGTTTGAGGGGCGAGCAGTACTTC. This sequence encodes CASSLRGEQYF.

CDR3 coding DNA: TGTGCCAGCAGTTTCCCCAGGGGGTCTGGAAACACCATATATTTT. This translates into CASSFPRGSGNTIYF. The chain carries TRBV6-6 and TRBJ1-3; 7 positions match TRBD1. From germline, CDR1 is MNHNY and CDR2 SVGAGI (reference sequence). The V gene end was trimmed by 4 bases and the J gene end by 1 base; junction bases not matched to a gene: 4. The CDR3 spans 15 residues.

The chain is built from TRBV29-1 and TRBJ2-5; TRBD2 might be the D (6 bases). The CDR3 covers 16 residues. V lost 1 base to trimming and J lost 4 bases, with 19 bases between them. CDR1 is SQVTM and CDR2 is ANQGSEA in the germline V gene. The CDR3 loop reads CSVEGGIGRRGETQYF. CDR3 nucleotide sequence: TGCAGCGTTGAAGGGGGTATTGGTCGGAGGGGAGAGACCCAGTACTTC. The entire variable domain, with the rest obtained from reference TRBV29-1 and TRBJ2-5, is as follows: SAVISQKPSRDICQRGTSLTIQCQVDSQVTMMFWYRQQPGQSLTLIATANQGSEATYESGFVIDKFPISRPNLTFSTLTVSNMSPEDSSIYLCSVEGGIGRRGETQYFGPGTRLLVL.

The V and J genes are TRBV5-1 and TRBJ1-2; weak D call: TRBD1 (5 bases). The CDR3 contains 14 residues. Trimming stripped 0 bases from V and 4 bases from J, with 10 bases between. CDR1 is SGHRS, CDR2 YFSETQ, per germline. CDR3 nucleotides: TGCGCCAGCAGCTTGGTGACAGCACCCTATGGCTACACCTTC. Translation: CASSLVTAPYGYTF. The full variable domain, with the rest looked up from reference TRBV5-1 and TRBJ1-2, is KAGVTQTPRYLIKTRGQQVTLSCSPISGHRSVSWYQQTPGQGLQFLFEYFSETQRNKGNFPGRFSGRQFSNSRSEMNVSTLELGDSALYLCASSLVTAPYGYTFGSGTRLTVV.

J is TRBJ1-1 and V is TRBV2; no definite D call. V lost 5 bases and J lost 0, with 7 bases in between. The CDR3 is 13 amino acids. Germline V gene lookup returns CDR1 SNHLY and CDR2 FYNNEI. The CDR3 loop is CASSKELNTEAFF. CDR3 DNA sequence: TGTGCCAGCAGTAAAGAGCTGAACACTGAAGCTTTCTTT.

This chain links TRBV7-6 with TRBJ1-1; D not certain. This CDR3 spans 14 amino acids. V lost 1 base and J 2 bases, leaving 8 bases between the germline ends. Germline assignment: CDR1 SGHVS and CDR2 FNYEAQ. This CDR3 is CASSLDPRNTEAFF. The CDR3 coding sequence is TGTGCCAGCAGCTTAGATCCGAGAAACACTGAAGCTTTCTTT.

The chain joins TRBV5-1 to TRBJ1-1; D is possibly TRBD1 (5 bases). Germline V gives CDR1 SGHRS, CDR2 YFSETQ. The CDR3 is 14 residues long. V was shortened by 0 bases and J by 4 bases, with 10 bases between the two germline ends. The CDR3 spells CASSLGMGGTEAFF. As DNA, the CDR3 is TGCGCCAGCAGCTTGGGTATGGGGGGCACTGAAGCTTTCTTT. Variable domain in full (rest from reference TRBV5-1 and TRBJ1-1): KAGVTQTPRYLIKTRGQQVTLSCSPISGHRSVSWYQQTPGQGLQFLFEYFSETQRNKGNFPGRFSGRQFSNSRSEMNVSTLELGDSALYLCASSLGMGGTEAFFGQGTRLTVV.

This clone was recorded once. The rearrangement uses TRBV2 and TRBJ2-1; 13 bases match TRBD2. V lost 6 bases, J lost 8 bases, and 7 bases stayed unmatched. Germline V lookup: CDR1 SNHLY, CDR2 FYNNEI. The CDR3 spans 15 residues. The CDR3 DNA reads as TGTGCCAGCAGACGACTAGCGGGGGGTAGGGATGAGCAGTTCTTC. It yields the protein CASRRLAGGRDEQFF.

The rearrangement joins TRBV6-5 to TRBJ2-7; tentatively, D is TRBD2 (5 bases). V was pared by 6 bases and J by 2 bases, with 17 bases between. From germline, CDR1 is MNHEY and CDR2 SVGAGI. The CDR3 extends over 15 amino acids. Written as DNA, the CDR3 is TGTGCCAGCAGAGGCCTGGAGGCAGGCGCCTACGAGCAGTACTTC. Translation gives CASRGLEAGAYEQYF.

The chain couples TRBV2 to TRBJ1-2; D is possibly TRBD1 (6 bases). Trimming left V 6 bases short and J 5 bases short, with 16 bases between. CDR1 is SNHLY and CDR2 is FYNNEI in the germline V gene. CDR3 length: 14 amino acids. CDR3 in amino acids: CASRALRGLYGYTF. Written as DNA, the CDR3 is TGTGCCAGCAGAGCCCTCCGGGGGCTATATGGCTACACCTTC. The full variable domain, in which reference TRBV2 and TRBJ1-2 provide the parts outside the CDR3, is EPEVTQTPSHQVTQMGQEVILRCVPISNHLYFYWYRQILGQKVEFLVSFYNNEISEKSEIFDDQFSVERPDGSNFTLKIRSTKLEDSAMYFCASRALRGLYGYTFGSGTRLTVV.

This chain connects TRBV29-1 to TRBJ1-2; D is unclear. In germline, CDR1 is SQVTM, CDR2 ANQGSEA. V was cut by 6 bases and J by 7 bases, with 12 bases left in between. The CDR3 contains 11 residues. In DNA, the CDR3 is TGCAGCGTCCCGAAACCTTTTGGCTACACCTTC. Translation gives CSVPKPFGYTF.

V gene TRBV7-9 combines with J gene TRBJ2-4; D may match TRBD1 or TRBD2 (5 bases each). V was clipped by 0 bases and J by 12 bases, with 18 bases between them. The CDR3 sequence is 15 residues long. The V gene's germline CDR1 is SEHNR and CDR2 FQNEAQ (reference sequence). The CDR3 DNA reads TGTGCCAGCAGCTTAGCTGGGACCTCCAAATTTGGTCAGTACTTC. Translated, it gives CASSLAGTSKFGQYF.

In its sample, this clone was seen a few times. The genes are TRBV25-1 and TRBJ1-1, with D possibly being TRBD1 (5 bases). The ends were cut back, 0 bases at V and 6 bases at J, with 14 bases in the middle. This CDR3 region has 15 residues. The germline V gene has CDR1 MGHDK and CDR2 SYGVNS. The CDR3 loop is CASSEYGTGDSEAFF. The DNA for the CDR3 is TGTGCCAGCAGTGAATACGGGACGGGGGACTCTGAAGCTTTCTTT.

The chain combines TRBV7-2 with TRBJ2-7; D remains unclear. From germline, CDR1 is SGHTA and CDR2 FQGNSA. The V end lost 4 bases, the J end lost 4 bases, and 11 bases lay between the germline ends. The length of the CDR3 is 13 residues. DNA for the CDR3: TGTGCCAGCAGCTCAGGACCGTATTACGAGCAGTACTTC. Its translation is CASSSGPYYEQYF. Filled out from reference TRBV7-2 and TRBJ2-7, the complete variable domain reads GAGVSQSPSNKVTEKGKDVELRCDPISGHTALYWYRQSLGQGLEFLIYFQGNSAPDKSGLPSDRFSAERTGGSVSTLTIQRTQQEDSAVYLCASSSGPYYEQYFGPGTRLTVT.

The chain links TRBV2 to TRBJ2-7; unclear D gene. Germline V gives CDR1 SNHLY, CDR2 FYNNEI. This CDR3 has 12 amino acids. V was cut by 5 bases and J by 2 bases, with 7 bases left in between. DNA of the CDR3: TGTGCCAGCAGTTCGGGTGCCTACGAGCAGTACTTC. This codes for CASSSGAYEQYF.

The CDR3 protein is CASSYSALGDTQYF. The CDR3 DNA is TGTGCCAGCAGTTACTCGGCGCTGGGGGATACGCAGTATTTT. The gene calls are TRBV6-5 and TRBJ2-3; D is uncertain. Trimming removed 0 bases at V and 6 bases at J, with 10 bases between. This CDR3 comprises 14 residues. The germline V gene has CDR1 MNHEY and CDR2 SVGAGI.

The V gene is TRBV7-2, the J gene TRBJ1-3; no clear D. Per germline, CDR1 SGHTA and CDR2 FQGNSA. V was pared by 3 bases and J by 0 bases, with 15 bases between. The CDR3 consists of 17 residues. Here the CDR3 reads CASSFSPRPDSGNTIYF. The CDR3, as DNA: TGTGCCAGCAGCTTCTCCCCCCGGCCAGACTCTGGAAACACCATATATTTT.

This sequence joins TRBV5-1 and TRBJ2-6; maybe TRBD1 (6 bases). With 5 bases removed from V and 0 bases from J, the gap between germline ends came to 9 bases. Germline CDR1 reads SGHRS; CDR2 reads YFSETQ. The CDR3 has 15 amino acids. CDR3 region: CASSSGDSGANVLTF. The CDR3 nucleotides read TGCGCCAGCAGTTCAGGGGACTCTGGGGCCAACGTCCTGACTTTC.

This sequence joins TRBV6-5 and TRBJ2-7; maybe TRBD2 (5 bases). The CDR3 has 13 amino acids. V lost 6 bases and J lost 3, with 12 bases in between. Germline CDR1 reads MNHEY; CDR2 reads SVGAGI. The CDR3 spells CASSGGFIYEQYF. DNA of the CDR3: TGTGCCAGCAGCGGAGGTTTCATCTACGAGCAGTACTTC.

The chain employs TRBV5-6 and TRBJ2-2; TRBD2 might be the D (6 bases). V gave up 3 bases and J gave up 2 bases, with 11 bases separating them. The CDR3 contains 15 residues. Germline V lookup: CDR1 SGHDT, CDR2 YYEEEE. CDR3 nucleotide sequence: TGTGCCAGCAGCTGGGGGGACTCTAACACCGGGGAGCTGTTTTTT. Its protein is CASSWGDSNTGELFF.

The J gene is TRBJ1-4, the V gene TRBV19; weak D call: TRBD1 (5 bases). The CDR3 totals 18 residues. Trimming stripped 0 bases from V and 7 bases from J, with 21 bases between. Germline lookup yields CDR1 LNHDA and CDR2 SQIVND (reference sequence). The CDR3 DNA is TGTGCCAGTAGTATAGATCCCGATCCGGGACTCCGCGGTGAAAAACTGTTTTTT. It encodes CASSIDPDPGLRGEKLFF.

This chain links TRBV2 with TRBJ1-4; D not certain. CDR1 and CDR2 (germline): SNHLY, FYNNEI. The CDR3 sequence is 16 residues long. Deletions cut 5 bases from V and 4 bases from J, with 17 bases between. The CDR3 region has the DNA TGTGCCAGCAGTCAGAAGGGTAGGGTCGGTAATGAAAAACTGTTTTTT. It yields the protein CASSQKGRVGNEKLFF.

The chain links TRBV6-1 to TRBJ2-1; D not resolved. CDR1 and CDR2 from the germline V gene are MNHNS and SASEGT. The CDR3 runs 10 residues. V was clipped by 6 bases and J by 5 bases, with 2 bases between them. CDR3 region: CASRNNEQFF. CDR3 nucleotide sequence: TGTGCCAGCAGGAACAATGAGCAGTTCTTC.

The chain combines TRBV14 with TRBJ1-1, with TRBD1 as a possible D gene (5 bases). Trimming removed 4 bases from V and 2 bases from J, with 14 bases in between. CDR1 is SGHDN and CDR2 is FVKESK in the germline V gene. This CDR3 is built from 15 residues. The CDR3 DNA reads as TGTGCCAGCAGCCTCGAGACAGTTCTAAACACTGAAGCTTTCTTT. Its translation is CASSLETVLNTEAFF. The whole variable domain, remainder taken from reference TRBV14 and TRBJ1-1, is EAGVTQFPSHSVIEKGQTVTLRCDPISGHDNLYWYRRVMGKEIKFLLHFVKESKQDESGMPNNRFLAERTGGTYSTLKVQPAELEDSGVYFCASSLETVLNTEAFFGQGTRLTVV.